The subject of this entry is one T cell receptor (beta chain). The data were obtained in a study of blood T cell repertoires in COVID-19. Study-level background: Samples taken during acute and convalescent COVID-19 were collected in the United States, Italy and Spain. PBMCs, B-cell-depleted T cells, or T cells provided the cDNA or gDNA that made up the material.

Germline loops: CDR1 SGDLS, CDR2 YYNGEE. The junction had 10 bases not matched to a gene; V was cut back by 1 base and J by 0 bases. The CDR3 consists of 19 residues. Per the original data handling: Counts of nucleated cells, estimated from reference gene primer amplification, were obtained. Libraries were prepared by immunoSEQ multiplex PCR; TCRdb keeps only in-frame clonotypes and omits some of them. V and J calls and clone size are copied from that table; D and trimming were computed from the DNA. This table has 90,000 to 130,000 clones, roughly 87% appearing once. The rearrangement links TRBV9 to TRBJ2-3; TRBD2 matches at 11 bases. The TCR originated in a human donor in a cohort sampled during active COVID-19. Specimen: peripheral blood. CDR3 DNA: TGTGCCAGCAGCGTATCCCTAGCGGGGGGCCTACGGAGCACAGATACGCAGTATTTT. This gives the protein CASSVSLAGGLRSTDTQYF.